Following are 23 T cell receptor beta chains from one sample sequenced in a study of response to subunit inactivated influenza vaccine. TCRdb analysed the RT-PCR reads with MiXCR anew, one entry per CDR3 protein. The table includes around 570,000 distinct CDR3 sequences, around 10% detected once. The same sample was also used in a study of T cells expressing NK-cell markers. As that study records: UMI-tagged 5'RACE template switching yielded the TCR beta cDNA.

The source was PBMCs from blood, collected on the day of vaccination. Receptors originate from a man in his forties or fifties who received an inactivated influenza vaccine.

This clonotype was seen a few times. The J gene is TRBJ1-5, the V gene TRBV20-1, with a possible D match to TRBD1 (5 bases). Trimming took off 1 base at V and 5 bases at J, with 9 bases between the two ends. The CDR3 is 13 amino acids. CDR1 and CDR2 (germline): DFQATT, SNEGSKA (reference sequence). This CDR3 is CSARGGLDQPQHF. CDR3 in DNA: TGCAGTGCTAGAGGGGGACTGGATCAGCCCCAGCATTTT.

The rearrangement joins TRBV6-2 or TRBV6-3 to TRBJ2-5, with 7 bases that match TRBD1. The CDR3 loop spans 17 amino acids. V gave up 0 bases and J gave up 2 bases; unmatched junction bases: 9. CDR1 MNHEY and CDR2 SVGEGT come from the germline V gene. CDR3 protein: CASSYSRTGAKQETQYF. The CDR3 DNA reads as TGTGCCAGCAGTTACTCACGTACAGGGGCAAAACAAGAGACCCAGTACTTC.

At least ten counts were recorded for this clonotype. The chain joins TRBV15 to TRBJ2-3; possible D gene TRBD2, 5 bases. With 0 bases removed from V and 6 bases from J, the gap between germline ends came to 7 bases. The CDR3 contains 13 residues. Germline V CDR1 and CDR2: LNHNV, YYDKDF (reference sequence). In DNA form, the CDR3 reads TGTGCCACCAGCAGAGATCCGGGGGATACGCAGTATTTT. This gives the protein CATSRDPGDTQYF.

The CDR3 DNA reads TGTGCCAGCAGAGAACCCGGGGAAAGGGGGCAGTACTTC. This gives the protein CASREPGERGQYF. The genes are TRBV6-4 and TRBJ2-7; TRBD1 or TRBD2 may be the D gene (5 bases each). V lost 6 bases and J lost 9, with 18 bases in between. This CDR3 comprises 13 residues. Germline V CDR1 and CDR2: MRHNA, SNTAGT.

This clonotype was seen more than once but under ten times. The rearrangement joins TRBV12-3 or TRBV12-4 to TRBJ2-5; D may be TRBD1 or TRBD2 (5 bases each). The V gene lost 5 bases and the J gene lost 5 bases, with 12 bases spanning the gap. CDR3 length equals 13 residues. The CDR3 DNA is TGTGCCAGCAGTCGCCTTGGGGGTGAGACCCAGTACTTC. It is translated as CASSRLGGETQYF.

This clonotype was picked up a small number of times. V is TRBV30 and J is TRBJ1-1; 7 bases map to TRBD1. The CDR3 contains 11 residues. Germline lookup yields CDR1 GTSNPN and CDR2 SVGIG (reference sequence). V trimming: 1 base; J trimming: 10 bases; junction bases outside the gene matches: 3. CDR3: CAWSESGGAFF. CDR3 bases: TGTGCCTGGAGTGAGTCAGGGGGAGCTTTCTTT.

The V and J genes are TRBV5-1 and TRBJ2-1; TRBD2 agrees at 7 bases. The CDR3 has 15 residues. The germline V gene has CDR1 SGHRS and CDR2 YFSETQ. Trimming at V came to 4 bases and at J to 5 bases, leaving 9 bases not matched to a gene. CDR3 region: CASSPEAGRHNEQFF. The CDR3 DNA reads as TGCGCCAGCAGCCCCGAAGCGGGGAGGCACAATGAGCAGTTCTTC.

This clonotype was detected many times. J is TRBJ2-6 and V is TRBV28; TRBD2 is a possible D gene (6 bases). Germline V gene data show CDR1 as MDHEN and CDR2 as SYDVKM. The V end lost 3 bases, the J end lost 2 bases, and 8 bases lay between the germline ends. The CDR3 covers 15 residues. The CDR3 DNA reads as TGTGCCAGCAGTTTGGAGGGCGCTGGGGCCAACGTCCTGACTTTC. It yields the protein CASSLEGAGANVLTF.

This clonotype occurred many times. The V and J genes are TRBV6-6 and TRBJ1-4; D is unclear. CDR1 and CDR2 from the germline V gene are MNHNY and SVGAGI (reference sequence). The CDR3 sequence is 13 residues long. V lost 6 bases and J lost 1, with 6 bases in between. CDR3: CASSRRTNEKLFF. For the CDR3, the DNA is TGTGCCAGCAGCCGCCGAACTAATGAAAAACTGTTTTTT.

The V gene is TRBV20-1, the J gene TRBJ2-3; D perhaps matches TRBD1 (5 bases). This CDR3 region has 11 residues. Germline CDR1 DFQATT, CDR2 SNEGSKA (reference sequence). V shed 8 bases and J shed 5 bases, with 11 bases lying between them. CDR3 region: CSPRTGDTQYF. In DNA form, the CDR3 reads TGCAGTCCCCGTACAGGAGATACGCAGTATTTT.

This clonotype was observed many times. One end of the junction fails to match germline, which may point to a read error. This chain links TRBV4-3 with TRBJ2-5, with TRBD1 identical over 7 bases. Germline V gene data show CDR1 as LGHNA and CDR2 as YSLEER. The CDR3 is 13 amino acids. The CDR3 bases are TGTGCCAGCAGCCAATACAGGGGCGAGACCCAGTACTTC. Translated: CASSQYRGETQYF.

At least ten counts were recorded for this clonotype. The chain has TRBV12-3 or TRBV12-4 and TRBJ2-3, with 9 bases aligning to TRBD1. V trimming: 5 bases; J trimming: 0 bases; junction bases outside the gene matches: 6. The CDR3 length is 16 residues. The CDR3 DNA reads as TGTGCCAGCAGTCCGGGGACAGGGTGGAGCACAGATACGCAGTATTTT. Its translation: CASSPGTGWSTDTQYF.

This clonotype has just a few counts. V and J are TRBV6-1 and TRBJ2-2; 11 bases are shared with TRBD1. CDR1 MNHNS and CDR2 SASEGT come from the germline V gene. This CDR3 region has 15 residues. The junction had 3 bases not matched to a gene; V was cut back by 2 bases and J by 7 bases. The CDR3 DNA sequence: TGTGCCAGCAGTGAAAGGACAGGGGGCATCGGGGAGCTGTTTTTT. Residues: CASSERTGGIGELFF.

This clonotype was observed a few times. The rearrangement links TRBV5-1 to TRBJ2-7; 7 bases map to TRBD1. The CDR3 contains 15 residues. V was clipped by 5 bases and J by 2 bases; unmatched bases: 10. Germline lookup yields CDR1 SGHRS and CDR2 YFSETQ. CDR3 protein: CASSNPGQRAYEQYF. CDR3 DNA sequence: TGCGCCAGCAGTAACCCGGGACAGCGTGCCTACGAGCAGTACTTC.

In this sample, this clonotype turned up many times. This chain joins TRBV29-1 and TRBJ2-1; 12 bases fit TRBD1. Germline values: CDR1 SQVTM, CDR2 ANQGSEA. Trimming removed 3 bases from V and 7 bases from J; junction bases left unmatched: 7. This CDR3 has 15 amino acids. The chain's CDR3 is CSVEARDRGRNEQFF. DNA for the CDR3: TGCAGCGTTGAGGCGAGGGACAGGGGGCGGAATGAGCAGTTCTTC.

The chain recombines TRBV7-2 with TRBJ1-6, with 7 bases lining up with TRBD1. This CDR3 is built from 15 residues. CDR1 and CDR2 from the germline V gene are SGHTA and FQGNSA. V lost 5 bases and J lost 5; bases outside the gene matches: 6. CDR3 sequence: CASSLGGRDNSPLHF. The CDR3 coding sequence is TGTGCCAGCAGCCTAGGGGGCAGGGATAATTCACCCCTCCACTTT.

This clonotype was observed once. This chain links TRBV10-2 with TRBJ2-1, with D perhaps TRBD1 (7 bases). The CDR3 extends over 12 amino acids. Trimming left V 7 bases short and J 9 bases short, with 13 bases between. Germline V gene data show CDR1 as WSHSY and CDR2 as SAAADI. The CDR3 DNA is TGCGCCAGCAACCAGGGGGGCGTTGAGCAGTTCTTC. This gives the protein CASNQGGVEQFF.

This chain joins TRBV21-1 and TRBJ2-1; TRBD2, the table's D call, was not compared with the DNA. TRBV21-1 is noted as a pseudogene. The CDR3 sequence is 16 residues long. CDR3 loop: CASSELSGGASNEQFF. CDR3 DNA sequence: TGTGCCAGCAGCGAACTTAGCGGGGGGGCCTCGAATGAGCAGTTCTTC.

This chain connects TRBV28 to TRBJ1-5; a possible D gene is TRBD1 (5 bases). Germline-derived CDR1 and CDR2 are MDHEN and SYDVKM. This CDR3 is 17 amino acids long. V lost 3 bases and J lost 0, with 15 bases in between. As DNA, the CDR3 is TGTGCCAGCAGTTTCAGGACACGCTTTTATAGCAATCAGCCCCAGCATTTT. Its protein product is CASSFRTRFYSNQPQHF.

This sequence joins TRBV6-1 and TRBJ2-2, with TRBD1 identical over 7 bases. Germline lookup yields CDR1 MNHNS and CDR2 SASEGT. J was trimmed by 1 base and V by 0 bases; bases with no gene match: 5. CDR3 length equals 17 residues. The CDR3 region is CASSEALGQLNTGELFF. Here the CDR3 DNA reads TGTGCCAGCAGTGAAGCGCTGGGACAGTTGAACACCGGGGAGCTGTTTTTT.

The genes are TRBV5-6 and TRBJ1-1, with D possibly TRBD1 on 5 matching bases. Trimming removed 2 bases from V and 4 bases from J, with 12 bases in between. CDR3 length: 14 residues. From germline, CDR1 is SGHDT and CDR2 YYEEEE. CDR3 in amino acids: CASSFRGVRTEAFF. CDR3 bases: TGTGCCAGCAGCTTTCGGGGGGTGCGCACTGAAGCTTTCTTT.

This clonotype has more than one count but fewer than ten. V is TRBV7-9 and J is TRBJ2-1; 7 nucleotides line up with TRBD2. Unmatched junction bases numbered 11, after V lost 7 bases and J lost 2 bases. The CDR3 length is 16 residues. Germline V gives CDR1 SEHNR, CDR2 FQNEAQ (reference sequence). CDR3 sequence (DNA): TGTGCCAGCATTCCCCTCCAGGCGGGAGCCTACAATGAGCAGTTCTTC. As protein: CASIPLQAGAYNEQFF.

This clonotype was counted only a few times. This chain links TRBV24-1 with TRBJ2-1; D not resolved. In germline, CDR1 is KGHDR, CDR2 SFDVKD. Trimming cost V 0 bases and J 0 bases, with 17 bases left between them. This CDR3 spans 19 amino acids. CDR3 nucleotide sequence: TGTGCCACCAGTGATTTGCCACGTGGACGGGCTAGCTCCTACAATGAGCAGTTCTTC. This translates into CATSDLPRGRASSYNEQFF.